By frequency in the sample, the clone carrying this TCR beta chain is medium-sized. The sample is drawn from a study of graft-versus-host responses after intestinal transplantation. Generated by immunoSEQ multiplex PCR, the TCRdb table keeps only in-frame clones and is missing some. The table records 12,000 to 15,000 clones, roughly 30% of them present only once. Study observations and caveats: Early post-transplant declines in HvG were associated with peak levels of circulating GvH clones.

Germline loops: CDR1 SNHLY, CDR2 FYNNEI. The CDR3 sequence is 12 residues long. Trimming removed 8 bases from V and 13 bases from J, with 15 bases in between. Sequences were derived from alloreactive CD4+ T cells from a mixed lymphocyte reaction culture, sampled before intestinal transplant. This sample's subset: CFSE-low proliferating T cells sorted from approximately 6-day pre-transplant mixed lymphocyte reaction (GvH or HvG direction). V and J are TRBV2 and TRBJ2-6; D not certain. The clonotype was recovered from a human patient who received an intestinal transplant. The CDR3 nucleotides read TGTGCCAGCGTACATCGTCGAGAGGTCCTGACTTTC. Translating gives CASVHRREVLTF.